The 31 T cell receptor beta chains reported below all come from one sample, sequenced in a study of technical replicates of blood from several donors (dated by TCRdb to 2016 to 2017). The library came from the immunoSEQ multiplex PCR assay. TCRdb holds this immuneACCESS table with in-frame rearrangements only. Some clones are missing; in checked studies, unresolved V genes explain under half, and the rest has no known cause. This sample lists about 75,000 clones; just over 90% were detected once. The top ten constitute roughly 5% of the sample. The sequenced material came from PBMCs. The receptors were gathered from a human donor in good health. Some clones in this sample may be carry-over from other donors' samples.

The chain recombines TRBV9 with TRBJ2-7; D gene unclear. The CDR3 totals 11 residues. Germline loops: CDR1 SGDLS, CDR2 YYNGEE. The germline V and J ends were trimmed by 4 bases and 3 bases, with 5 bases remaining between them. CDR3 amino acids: CASSSGYEQYF. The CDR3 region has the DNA TGTGCCAGCAGCTCGGGCTACGAGCAGTACTTC. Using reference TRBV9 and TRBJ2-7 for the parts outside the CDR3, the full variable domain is DSGVTQTPKHLITATGQRVTLRCSPRSGDLSVYWYQQSLDQGLQFLIQYYNGEERAKGNILERFSAQQFPDLHSELNLSSLELGDSALYFCASSSGYEQYFGPGTRLTVT.

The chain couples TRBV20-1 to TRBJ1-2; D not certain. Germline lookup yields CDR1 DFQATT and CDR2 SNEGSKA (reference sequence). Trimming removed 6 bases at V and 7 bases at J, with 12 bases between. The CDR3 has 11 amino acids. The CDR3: CSATELFGYTF. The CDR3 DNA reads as TGCAGTGCCACTGAGCTTTTTGGCTACACCTTC.

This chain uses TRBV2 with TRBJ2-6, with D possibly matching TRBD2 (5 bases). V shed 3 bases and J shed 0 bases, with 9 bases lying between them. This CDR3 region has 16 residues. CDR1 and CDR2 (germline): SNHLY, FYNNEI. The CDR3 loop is CASSDAGISGANVLTF. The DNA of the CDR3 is TGTGCCAGCAGTGACGCCGGGATCTCTGGGGCCAACGTCCTGACTTTC.

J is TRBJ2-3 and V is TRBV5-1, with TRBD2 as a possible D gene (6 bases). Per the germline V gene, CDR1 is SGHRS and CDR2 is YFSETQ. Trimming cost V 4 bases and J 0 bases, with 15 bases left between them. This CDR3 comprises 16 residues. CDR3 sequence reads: CASSPRGRESTDTQYF. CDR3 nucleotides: TGCGCCAGCAGCCCCCGCGGTCGGGAGAGCACAGATACGCAGTATTTT.

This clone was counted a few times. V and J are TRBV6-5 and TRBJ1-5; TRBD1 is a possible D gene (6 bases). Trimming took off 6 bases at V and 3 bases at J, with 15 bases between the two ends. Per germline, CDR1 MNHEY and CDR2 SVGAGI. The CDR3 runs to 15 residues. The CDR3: CASRFHRDPNQPQHF. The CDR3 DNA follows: TGTGCCAGCAGGTTTCACAGGGATCCCAATCAGCCCCAGCATTTT.

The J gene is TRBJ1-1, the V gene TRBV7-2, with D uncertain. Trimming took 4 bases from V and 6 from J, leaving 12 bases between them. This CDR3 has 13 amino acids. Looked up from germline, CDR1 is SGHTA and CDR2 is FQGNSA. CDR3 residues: CASSSGRVAEAFF. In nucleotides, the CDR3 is TGTGCCAGCAGCTCGGGTCGTGTTGCTGAAGCTTTCTTT.

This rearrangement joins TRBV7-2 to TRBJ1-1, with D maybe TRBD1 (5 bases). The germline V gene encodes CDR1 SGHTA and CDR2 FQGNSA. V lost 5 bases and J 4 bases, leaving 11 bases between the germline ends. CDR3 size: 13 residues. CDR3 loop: CASSRPGPTEAFF. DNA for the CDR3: TGTGCCAGCAGCCGTCCAGGGCCCACTGAAGCTTTCTTT.

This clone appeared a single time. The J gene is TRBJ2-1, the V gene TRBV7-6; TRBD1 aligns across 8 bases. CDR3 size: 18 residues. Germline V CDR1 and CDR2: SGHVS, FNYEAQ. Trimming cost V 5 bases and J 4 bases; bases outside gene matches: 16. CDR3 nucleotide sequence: TGTGCCAGCAGCCCAATTAGTGGGGTGGACAGGGCATACAATGAGCAGTTCTTC. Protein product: CASSPISGVDRAYNEQFF.

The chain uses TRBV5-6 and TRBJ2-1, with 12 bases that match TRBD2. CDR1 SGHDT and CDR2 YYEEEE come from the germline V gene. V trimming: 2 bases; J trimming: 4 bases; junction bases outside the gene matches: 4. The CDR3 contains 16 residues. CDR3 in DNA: TGTGCCAGCAGCTTTCGACTAGCGGGAGCTTACAATGAGCAGTTCTTC. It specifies CASSFRLAGAYNEQFF.

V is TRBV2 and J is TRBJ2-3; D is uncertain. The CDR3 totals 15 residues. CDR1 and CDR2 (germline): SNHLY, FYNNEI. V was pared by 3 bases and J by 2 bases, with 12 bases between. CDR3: CASSDSVPSTDTQYF. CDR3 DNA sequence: TGTGCCAGCAGTGACTCCGTCCCCTCCACAGATACGCAGTATTTT.

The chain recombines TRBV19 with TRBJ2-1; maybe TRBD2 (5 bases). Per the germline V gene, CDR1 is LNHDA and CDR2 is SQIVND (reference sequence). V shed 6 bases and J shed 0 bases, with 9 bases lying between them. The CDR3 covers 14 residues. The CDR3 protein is CASRDYSSYNEQFF. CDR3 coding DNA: TGTGCCAGTAGAGACTACAGCTCCTACAATGAGCAGTTCTTC.

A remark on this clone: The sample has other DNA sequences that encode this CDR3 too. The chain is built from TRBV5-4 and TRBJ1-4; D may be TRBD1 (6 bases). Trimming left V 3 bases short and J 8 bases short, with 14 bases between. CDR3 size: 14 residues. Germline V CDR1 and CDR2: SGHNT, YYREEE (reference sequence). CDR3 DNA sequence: TGTGCCAGCAGCTCCGGCCAGGGGCGGGAAAAACTGTTTTTT. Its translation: CASSSGQGREKLFF.

CDR3 coding DNA: TGTGCCAGCAGCCAAGCCCTTGGACTAGCGGGTCGCAATGAGCAGTTCTTC. Translating gives CASSQALGLAGRNEQFF. V gene TRBV4-2 combines with J gene TRBJ2-1, with 11 bases matching TRBD2. Trimming took 1 base from V and 6 from J; bases not matched to a gene: 8. The germline V gene encodes CDR1 LGHNA and CDR2 YNFKEQ. This CDR3 is 17 amino acids long.

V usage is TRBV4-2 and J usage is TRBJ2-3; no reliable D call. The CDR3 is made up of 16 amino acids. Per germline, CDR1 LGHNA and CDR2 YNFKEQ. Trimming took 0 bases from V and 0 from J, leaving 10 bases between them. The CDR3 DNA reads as TGTGCCAGCAGCCAAGATGAAGAGGAAAGCACAGATACGCAGTATTTT. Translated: CASSQDEEESTDTQYF.

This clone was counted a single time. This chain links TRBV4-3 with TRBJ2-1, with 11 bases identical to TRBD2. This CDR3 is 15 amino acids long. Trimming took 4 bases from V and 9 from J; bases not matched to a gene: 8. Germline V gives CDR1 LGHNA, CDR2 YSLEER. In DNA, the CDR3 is TGCGCCAGCAGCCCTATACTAGCGGGAGCAGCTGAGCAGTTCTTC. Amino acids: CASSPILAGAAEQFF.

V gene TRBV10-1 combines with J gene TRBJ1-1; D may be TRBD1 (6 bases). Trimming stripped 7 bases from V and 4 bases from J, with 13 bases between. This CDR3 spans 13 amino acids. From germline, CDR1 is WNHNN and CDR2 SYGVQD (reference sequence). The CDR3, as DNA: TGCGCCAGCACAAGGGACATCCTCACTGAAGCTTTCTTT. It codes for CASTRDILTEAFF.

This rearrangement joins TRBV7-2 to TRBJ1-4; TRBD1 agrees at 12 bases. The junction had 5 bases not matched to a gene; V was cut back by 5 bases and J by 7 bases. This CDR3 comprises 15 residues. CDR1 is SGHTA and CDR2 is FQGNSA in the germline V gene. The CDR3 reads CASSPGQGAFEKLFF. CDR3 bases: TGTGCCAGCAGCCCGGGACAGGGGGCTTTTGAAAAACTGTTTTTT. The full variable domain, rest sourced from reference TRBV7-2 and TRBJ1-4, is GAGVSQSPSNKVTEKGKDVELRCDPISGHTALYWYRQSLGQGLEFLIYFQGNSAPDKSGLPSDRFSAERTGGSVSTLTIQRTQQEDSAVYLCASSPGQGAFEKLFFGSGTQLSVL.

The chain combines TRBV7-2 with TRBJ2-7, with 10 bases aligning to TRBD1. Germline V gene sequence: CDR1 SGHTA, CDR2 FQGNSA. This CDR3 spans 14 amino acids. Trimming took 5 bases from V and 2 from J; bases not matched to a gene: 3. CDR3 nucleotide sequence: TGTGCCAGCAGCGAAGGACAGGGGGCCTACGAGCAGTACTTC. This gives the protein CASSEGQGAYEQYF.

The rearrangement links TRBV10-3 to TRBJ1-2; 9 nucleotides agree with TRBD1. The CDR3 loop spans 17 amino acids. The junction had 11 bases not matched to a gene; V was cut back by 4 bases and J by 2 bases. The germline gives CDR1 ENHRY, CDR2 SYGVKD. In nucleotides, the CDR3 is TGTGCCATCAGTGGATCAGCCACCGGACAGGGGAACTATGGCTACACCTTC. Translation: CAISGSATGQGNYGYTF.

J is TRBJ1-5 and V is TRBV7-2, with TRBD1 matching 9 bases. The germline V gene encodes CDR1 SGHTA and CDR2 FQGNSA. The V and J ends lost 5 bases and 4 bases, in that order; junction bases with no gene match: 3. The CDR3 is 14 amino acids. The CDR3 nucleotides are TGTGCCAGCAGCCGGACAGGGGAAAATCAGCCCCAGCATTTT. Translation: CASSRTGENQPQHF.

CDR3 in DNA: TGCAGCGTTGAGCGAGAAAATGGCTACACCTTC. This translates into CSVERENGYTF. V usage is TRBV29-1 and J usage is TRBJ1-2; D is undetermined. V was clipped by 3 bases and J by 6 bases, with 8 bases between them. This CDR3 has 11 residues. Germline assignment: CDR1 SQVTM and CDR2 ANQGSEA. Combining the CDR3 with reference TRBV29-1 and TRBJ1-2 gives the whole variable domain SAVISQKPSRDICQRGTSLTIQCQVDSQVTMMFWYRQQPGQSLTLIATANQGSEATYESGFVIDKFPISRPNLTFSTLTVSNMSPEDSSIYLCSVERENGYTFGSGTRLTVV.

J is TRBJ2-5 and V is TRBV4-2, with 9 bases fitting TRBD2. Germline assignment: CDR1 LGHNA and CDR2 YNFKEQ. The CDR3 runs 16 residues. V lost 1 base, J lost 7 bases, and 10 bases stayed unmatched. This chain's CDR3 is CASSQGPLAGIPTQYF. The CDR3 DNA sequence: TGTGCCAGCAGCCAAGGTCCCCTAGCGGGGATTCCGACCCAGTACTTC.

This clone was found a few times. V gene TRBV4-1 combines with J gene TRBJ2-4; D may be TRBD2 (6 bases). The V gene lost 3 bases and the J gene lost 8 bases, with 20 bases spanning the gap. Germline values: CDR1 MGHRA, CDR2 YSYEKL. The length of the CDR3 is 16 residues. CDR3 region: CASSHDRDWHKDIQYF. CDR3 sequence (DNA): TGCGCCAGCAGCCACGACCGGGACTGGCATAAGGACATTCAGTACTTC.

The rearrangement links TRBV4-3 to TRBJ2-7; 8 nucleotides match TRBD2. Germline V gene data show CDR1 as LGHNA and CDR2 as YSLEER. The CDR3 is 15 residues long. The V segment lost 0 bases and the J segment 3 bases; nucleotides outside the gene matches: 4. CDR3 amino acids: CASSQDRAGGYEQYF. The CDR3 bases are TGCGCCAGCAGCCAAGATAGGGCGGGGGGCTACGAGCAGTACTTC.

CDR3 in amino acids: CASSMGRGAGYTF. CDR3 coding DNA: TGTGCCAGTAGTATGGGCAGGGGAGCTGGCTACACCTTC. The chain is built from TRBV19 and TRBJ1-2, with D perhaps matching TRBD1 (6 bases). Per the germline V gene, CDR1 is LNHDA and CDR2 is SQIVND (reference sequence). V gave up 3 bases and J gave up 7 bases, with 12 bases separating them. The CDR3 has 13 amino acids. The whole variable domain, filled in from reference TRBV19 and TRBJ1-2, reads DGGITQSPKYLFRKEGQNVTLSCEQNLNHDAMYWYRQDPGQGLRLIYYSQIVNDFQKGDIAEGYSVSREKKESFPLTVTSAQKNPTAFYLCASSMGRGAGYTFGSGTRLTVV.

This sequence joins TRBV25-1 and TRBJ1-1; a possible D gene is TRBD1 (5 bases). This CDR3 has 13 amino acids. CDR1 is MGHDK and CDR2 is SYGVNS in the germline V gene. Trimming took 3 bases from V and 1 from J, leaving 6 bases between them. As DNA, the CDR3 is TGTGCCAGCAGTGACGACAGGAACACTGAAGCTTTCTTT. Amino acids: CASSDDRNTEAFF.

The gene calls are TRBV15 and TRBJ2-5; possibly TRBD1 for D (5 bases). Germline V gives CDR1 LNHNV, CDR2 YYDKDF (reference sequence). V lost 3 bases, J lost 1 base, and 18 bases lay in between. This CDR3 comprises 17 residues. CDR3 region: CATSSNQGFLRQETQYF. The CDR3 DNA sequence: TGTGCCACCAGCAGCAATCAGGGTTTCCTTCGCCAAGAGACCCAGTACTTC.

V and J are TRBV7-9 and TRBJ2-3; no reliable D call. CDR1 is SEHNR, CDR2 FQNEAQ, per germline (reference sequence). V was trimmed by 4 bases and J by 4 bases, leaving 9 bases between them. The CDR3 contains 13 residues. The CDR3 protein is CASSSPGPDTQYF. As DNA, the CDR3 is TGTGCCAGCAGCTCCCCTGGCCCAGATACGCAGTATTTT.

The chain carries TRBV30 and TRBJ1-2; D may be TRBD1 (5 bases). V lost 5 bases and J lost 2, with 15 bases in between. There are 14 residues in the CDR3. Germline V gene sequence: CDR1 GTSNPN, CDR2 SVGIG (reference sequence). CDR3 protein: CAWGLTANNYGYTF. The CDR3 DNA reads TGTGCCTGGGGTTTGACAGCTAACAACTATGGCTACACCTTC.

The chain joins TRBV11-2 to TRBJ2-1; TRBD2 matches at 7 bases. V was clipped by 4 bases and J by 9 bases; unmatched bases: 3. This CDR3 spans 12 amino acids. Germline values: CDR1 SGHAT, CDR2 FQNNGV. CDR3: CASSSIAGEQFF. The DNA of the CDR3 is TGTGCCAGCAGCTCCATAGCGGGTGAGCAGTTCTTC.

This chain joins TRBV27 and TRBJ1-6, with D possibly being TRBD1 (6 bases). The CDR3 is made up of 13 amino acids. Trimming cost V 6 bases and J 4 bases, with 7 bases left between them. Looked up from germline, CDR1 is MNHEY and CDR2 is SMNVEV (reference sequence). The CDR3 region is CASRDRYNSPLHF. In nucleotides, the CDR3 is TGTGCCAGCAGAGACAGGTATAATTCACCCCTCCACTTT.